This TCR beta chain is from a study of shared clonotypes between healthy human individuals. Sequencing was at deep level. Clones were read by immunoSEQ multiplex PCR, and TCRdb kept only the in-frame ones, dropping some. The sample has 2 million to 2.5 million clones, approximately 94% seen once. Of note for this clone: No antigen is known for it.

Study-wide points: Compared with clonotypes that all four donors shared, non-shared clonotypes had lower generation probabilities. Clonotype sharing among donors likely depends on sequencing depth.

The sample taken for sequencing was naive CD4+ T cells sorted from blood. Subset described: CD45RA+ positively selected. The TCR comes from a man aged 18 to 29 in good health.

CDR3 sequence reads: CASSVRNSGNTIYF. The DNA of the CDR3 is TGTGCCAGTTCTGTTCGAAACTCTGGAAACACCATATATTTT. The chain uses TRBV6-5 and TRBJ1-3, with D uncertain. Germline V gives CDR1 MNHEY, CDR2 SVGAGI. V was clipped by 9 bases and J by 0 bases, with 12 bases between them. The CDR3 length is 14 residues.